This TCR beta chain was sequenced in a study of shared clonotypes between healthy human individuals. Study-level findings and limits: Expectations were that clonotype sharing among donors would be affected by sequencing depth.

Sequencing used immunoSEQ multiplex PCR; TCRdb keeps in-frame clones, though not all of them. The sample holds some 1.1 million clones; approximately 77% are singletons and the top ten take 0.89%. The CD4+ fraction was divided into a CD45RA+ naive subset and a CD45RA-negative memory subset. About this clone itself: Antigen: not known.

V was clipped by 0 bases and J by 1 base; unmatched bases: 3. The CDR3 is made up of 15 amino acids. The germline V gene has CDR1 SEHNR and CDR2 FQNEAQ (reference sequence). Sequencing was performed on memory CD4+ T cells from PBMCs. Subset given: CD45RA-negative fraction. The genes are TRBV7-9 and TRBJ2-7; 7 bases map to TRBD2. This receptor was obtained from a man younger than 35 in good health. Some clones in this sample may be carry-over from other donors' samples. CDR3 DNA sequence: TGTGCCAGCAGCTTAGCGGCTAGCGGTTCCTACGAGCAGTACTTC. Translated, it gives CASSLAASGSYEQYF.